One and the same sample provided the 6 T cell receptor beta chains below, sequenced in a study of neurological immune-mediated disorders. Each CDR3 protein gets one entry after TCRdb re-called the 5' RACE reads with MiXCR. Of roughly 45,000 distinct CDR3 sequences in the sample, around 12% were seen once. Time point specified: longitudinal time-point 2. Sequenced sample: PBMCs. These receptors originate from a male donor with HTLV-1-associated myelopathy (HAM/TSP).

This clonotype was found many times. V usage is TRBV27 and J usage is TRBJ2-2; 7 bases are shared with TRBD2. Germline V gene data show CDR1 as MNHEY and CDR2 as SMNVEV (reference sequence). The CDR3 extends over 16 amino acids. Trimming at V came to 6 bases and at J to 5 bases, leaving 12 bases not matched to a gene. The CDR3 coding sequence is TGTGCCAGCAGCCCCTGGGGGGGGGGATGGACCGGGGAGCTGTTTTTT. Protein sequence: CASSPWGGGWTGELFF.

This clonotype was found many times. The chain is built from TRBV6-6 and TRBJ1-1, with TRBD1 matching over 7 bases. CDR3 length: 14 amino acids. CDR1 and CDR2 from the germline V gene are MNHNY and SVGAGI (reference sequence). Losses at the gene ends were 5 bases for V and 3 bases for J; bases not matched to a gene: 6. The CDR3 DNA reads as TGTGCCAGCAGTGCAGCTGGACAGGACACTGAAGCTTTCTTT. This encodes CASSAAGQDTEAFF.

Turning to this clonotype: This may stem from a read error, because a much larger clone lies one nucleotide away. The CDR3 loop reads CASSTKKGQGENEQCF. The CDR3 nucleotides read TGTGCCAGCAGTACTAAGAAAGGACAGGGGGAGAATGAGCAGTGCTTC. The chain links TRBV6-6 to TRBJ2-1, with 10 bases identical to TRBD1. CDR1 MNHNY and CDR2 SVGAGI come from the germline V gene (reference sequence). The CDR3 loop spans 16 amino acids.

This clonotype was observed at least ten times. The V and J genes are TRBV12-3 or TRBV12-4 and TRBJ2-1, with D possibly TRBD1 on 6 matching bases. The V end was cut by 2 bases, the J end by 7 bases, with 12 bases between. The CDR3 length is 14 residues. The CDR3 DNA is TGTGCCAGCAGTTTACCACAGGGACGGAATGAGCAGTTCTTC. Residues: CASSLPQGRNEQFF.

This clonotype was detected ten times or more. The gene calls are TRBV7-8 and TRBJ2-3; D is unresolved. The V end lost 4 bases, the J end lost 0 bases, and 17 bases lay between the germline ends. The V gene's germline CDR1 is SGHVS and CDR2 FQNEAQ. This CDR3 is built from 17 residues. The CDR3 here is CASSSLGAGASTDTQYF. The CDR3 DNA sequence: TGTGCCAGCAGCTCGCTGGGCGCAGGTGCTAGCACAGATACGCAGTATTTT.

The table lists this clonotype with many counts. The chain links TRBV5-1 to TRBJ1-2; D gene ambiguous. Between the trimmed V and J ends, which lost 4 bases and 2 bases, there was a span of 18 bases. Germline-derived CDR1 and CDR2 are SGHRS and YFSETQ. The CDR3 is 16 residues long. CDR3 DNA sequence: TGCGCCAGCAGCCCGAATAGCGGCGGCCAAAACTATGGCTACACCTTC. Translated: CASSPNSGGQNYGYTF.